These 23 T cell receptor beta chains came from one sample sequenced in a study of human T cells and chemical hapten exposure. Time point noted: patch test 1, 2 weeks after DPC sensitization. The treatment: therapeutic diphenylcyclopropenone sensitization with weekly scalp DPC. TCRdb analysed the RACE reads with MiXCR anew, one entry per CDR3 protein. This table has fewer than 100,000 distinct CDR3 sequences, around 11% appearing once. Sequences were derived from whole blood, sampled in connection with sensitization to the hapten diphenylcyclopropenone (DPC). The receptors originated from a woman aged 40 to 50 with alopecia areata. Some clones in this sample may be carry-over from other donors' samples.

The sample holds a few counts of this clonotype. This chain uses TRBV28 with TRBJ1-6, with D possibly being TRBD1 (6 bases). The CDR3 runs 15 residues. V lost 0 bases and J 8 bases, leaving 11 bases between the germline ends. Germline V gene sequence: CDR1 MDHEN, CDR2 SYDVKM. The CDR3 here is CASSLWFAGDSPLHF. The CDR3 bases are TGTGCCAGCAGTTTATGGTTTGCAGGGGATTCACCCCTCCACTTT.

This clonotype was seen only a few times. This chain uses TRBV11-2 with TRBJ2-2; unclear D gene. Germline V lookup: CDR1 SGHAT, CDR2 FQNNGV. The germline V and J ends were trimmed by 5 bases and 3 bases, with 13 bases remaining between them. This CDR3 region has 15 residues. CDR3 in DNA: TGTGCCAGCAGCCCTACGTTAACTCACACCGGGGAGCTGTTTTTT. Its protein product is CASSPTLTHTGELFF.

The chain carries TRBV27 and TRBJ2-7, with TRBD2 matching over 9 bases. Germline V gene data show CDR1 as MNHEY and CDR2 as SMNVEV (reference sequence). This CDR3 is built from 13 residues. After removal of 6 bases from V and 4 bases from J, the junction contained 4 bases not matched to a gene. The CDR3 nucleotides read TGTGCCAGCAGCTGGAGCGGGAGGTACGAGCAGTACTTC. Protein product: CASSWSGRYEQYF.

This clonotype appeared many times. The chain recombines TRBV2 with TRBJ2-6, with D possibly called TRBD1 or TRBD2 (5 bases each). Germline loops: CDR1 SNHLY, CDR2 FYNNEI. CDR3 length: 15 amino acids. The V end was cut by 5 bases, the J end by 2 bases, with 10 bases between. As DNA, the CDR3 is TGTGCCAGCAGTTCCGAGGGGACTGGGGCCAACGTCCTGACTTTC. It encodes CASSSEGTGANVLTF.

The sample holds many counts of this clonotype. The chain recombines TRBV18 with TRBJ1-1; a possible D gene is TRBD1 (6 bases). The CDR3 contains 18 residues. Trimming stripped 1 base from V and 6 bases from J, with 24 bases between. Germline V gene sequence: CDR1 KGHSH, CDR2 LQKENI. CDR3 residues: CASSPLRGWGAQRAEAFF. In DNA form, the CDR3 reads TGTGCCAGCTCACCACTAAGGGGATGGGGGGCTCAGCGAGCTGAAGCTTTCTTT.

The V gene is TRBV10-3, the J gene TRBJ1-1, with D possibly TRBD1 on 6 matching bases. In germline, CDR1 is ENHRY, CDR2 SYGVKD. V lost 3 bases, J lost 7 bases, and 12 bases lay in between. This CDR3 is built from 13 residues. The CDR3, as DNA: TGTGCCATCAGTGATTGGGGGGCGGTTGAAGCTTTCTTT. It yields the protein CAISDWGAVEAFF.

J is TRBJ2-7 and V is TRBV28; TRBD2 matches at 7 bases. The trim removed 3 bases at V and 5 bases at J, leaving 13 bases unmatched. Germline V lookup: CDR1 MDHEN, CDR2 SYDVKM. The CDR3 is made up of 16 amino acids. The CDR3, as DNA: TGTGCCAGCAGTTTGGATGTCCGGGAGGTCTCGAACGAGCAGTACTTC. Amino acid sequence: CASSLDVREVSNEQYF.

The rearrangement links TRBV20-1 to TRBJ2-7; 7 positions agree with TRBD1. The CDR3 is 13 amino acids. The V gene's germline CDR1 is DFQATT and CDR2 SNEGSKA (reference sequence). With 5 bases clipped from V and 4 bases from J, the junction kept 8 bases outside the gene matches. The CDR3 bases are TGCAGTGCTCAACCGGGACAGAGTTACGAGCAGTACTTC. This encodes CSAQPGQSYEQYF.

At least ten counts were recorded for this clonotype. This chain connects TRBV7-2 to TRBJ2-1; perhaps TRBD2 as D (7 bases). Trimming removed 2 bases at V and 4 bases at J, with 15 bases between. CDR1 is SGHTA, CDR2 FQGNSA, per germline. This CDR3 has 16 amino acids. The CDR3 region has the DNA TGTGCCAGCAGCTTAATTGGGGGGGCTGGATACAATGAGCAGTTCTTC. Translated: CASSLIGGAGYNEQFF. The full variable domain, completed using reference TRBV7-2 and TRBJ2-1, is GAGVSQSPSNKVTEKGKDVELRCDPISGHTALYWYRQSLGQGLEFLIYFQGNSAPDKSGLPSDRFSAERTGGSVSTLTIQRTQQEDSAVYLCASSLIGGAGYNEQFFGPGTRLTVL.

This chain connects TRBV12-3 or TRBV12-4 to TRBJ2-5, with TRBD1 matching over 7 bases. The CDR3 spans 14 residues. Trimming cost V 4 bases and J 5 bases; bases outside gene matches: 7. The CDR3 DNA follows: TGTGCCAGCAGTTCGACAGGGCCGGGGGAGACCCAGTACTTC. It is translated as CASSSTGPGETQYF.

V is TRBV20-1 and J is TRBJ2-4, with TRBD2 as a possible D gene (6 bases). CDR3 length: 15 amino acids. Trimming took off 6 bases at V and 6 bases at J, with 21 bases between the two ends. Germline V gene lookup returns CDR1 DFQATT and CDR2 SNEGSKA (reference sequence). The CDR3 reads CSAPKADGGRNIQYF. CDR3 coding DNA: TGCAGTGCCCCGAAGGCGGACGGGGGACGAAACATTCAGTACTTC.

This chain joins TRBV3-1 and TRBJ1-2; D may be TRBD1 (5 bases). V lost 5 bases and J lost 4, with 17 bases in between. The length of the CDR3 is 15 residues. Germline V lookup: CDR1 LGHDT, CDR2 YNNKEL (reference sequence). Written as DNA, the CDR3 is TGTGCCAGCAGCGAACCAGGTGGGGGAACCTATGGCTACACCTTC. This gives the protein CASSEPGGGTYGYTF.

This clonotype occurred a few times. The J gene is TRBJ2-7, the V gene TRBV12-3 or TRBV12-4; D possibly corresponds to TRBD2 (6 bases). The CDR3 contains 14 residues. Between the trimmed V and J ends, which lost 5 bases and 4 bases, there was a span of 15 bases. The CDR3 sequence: CASSPGSQPYEQYF. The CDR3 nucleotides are TGTGCCAGCAGTCCCGGGAGTCAGCCGTACGAGCAGTACTTC.

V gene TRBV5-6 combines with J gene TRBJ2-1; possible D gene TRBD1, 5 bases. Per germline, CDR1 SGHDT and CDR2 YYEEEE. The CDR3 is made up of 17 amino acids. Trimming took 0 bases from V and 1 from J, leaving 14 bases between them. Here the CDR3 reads CASSLAYRPPSYNEQFF. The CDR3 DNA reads TGTGCCAGCAGCTTGGCCTACAGGCCTCCTTCCTACAATGAGCAGTTCTTC.

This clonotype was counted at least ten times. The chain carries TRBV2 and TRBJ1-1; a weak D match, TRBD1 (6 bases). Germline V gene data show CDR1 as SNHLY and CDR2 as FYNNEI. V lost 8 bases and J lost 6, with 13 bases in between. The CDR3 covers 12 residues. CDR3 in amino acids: CASRGQGAEAFF. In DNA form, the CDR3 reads TGTGCCAGCCGGGGGCAGGGTGCTGAAGCTTTCTTT.

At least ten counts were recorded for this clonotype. CDR3 region: CASSNRFRAGELFF. The DNA for the CDR3 is TGTGCCAGCAGCAACAGGTTCCGGGCCGGGGAGCTGTTTTTT. The rearrangement uses TRBV5-4 and TRBJ2-2, with TRBD1 as a possible D gene (5 bases). Germline V lookup: CDR1 SGHNT, CDR2 YYREEE (reference sequence). This CDR3 contains 14 residues. V dropped 4 bases and J dropped 6 bases, with 13 bases sitting between them.

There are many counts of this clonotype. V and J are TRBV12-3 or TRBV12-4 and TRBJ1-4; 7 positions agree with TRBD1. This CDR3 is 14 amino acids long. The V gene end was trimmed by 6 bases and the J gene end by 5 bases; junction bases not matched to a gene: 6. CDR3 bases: TGTGCCAGCAGGGCGGGACAGCTGAATGAAAAACTGTTTTTT. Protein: CASRAGQLNEKLFF.

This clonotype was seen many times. The CDR3 DNA is TGTGCCAGCAGTCCAAAGACTAGCGGGAGATTCAGGGATACGCAGTATTTT. Its protein product is CASSPKTSGRFRDTQYF. The chain is built from TRBV2 and TRBJ2-3; 12 bases are shared with TRBD2. J gave up 6 bases and V 5 bases, and 12 bases lay outside the gene matches. Per the germline V gene, CDR1 is SNHLY and CDR2 is FYNNEI. This CDR3 is built from 17 residues. Full variable domain (remainder filled in from reference TRBV2 and TRBJ2-3): EPEVTQTPSHQVTQMGQEVILRCVPISNHLYFYWYRQILGQKVEFLVSFYNNEISEKSEIFDDQFSVERPDGSNFTLKIRSTKLEDSAMYFCASSPKTSGRFRDTQYFGPGTRLTVL.

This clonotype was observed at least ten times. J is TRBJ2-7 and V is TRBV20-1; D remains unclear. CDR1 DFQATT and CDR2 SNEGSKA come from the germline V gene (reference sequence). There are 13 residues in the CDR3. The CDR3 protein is CRGVDPSSYEQYF. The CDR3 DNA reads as TGCAGGGGCGTGGACCCGAGCTCCTACGAGCAGTACTTC.

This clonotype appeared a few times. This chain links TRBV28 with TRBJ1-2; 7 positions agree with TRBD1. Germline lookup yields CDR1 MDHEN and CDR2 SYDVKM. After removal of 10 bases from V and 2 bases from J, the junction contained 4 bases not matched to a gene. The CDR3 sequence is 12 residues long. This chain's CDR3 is CATDRANYGYTF. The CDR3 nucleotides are TGTGCCACCGACAGGGCAAACTATGGCTACACCTTC.

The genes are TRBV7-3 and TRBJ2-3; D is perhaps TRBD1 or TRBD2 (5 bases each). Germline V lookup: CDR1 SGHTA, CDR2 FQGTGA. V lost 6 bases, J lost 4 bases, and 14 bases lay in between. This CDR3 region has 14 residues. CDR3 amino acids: CASSRGPGADTQYF. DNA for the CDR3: TGTGCCAGCAGTAGGGGACCTGGGGCAGATACGCAGTATTTT.

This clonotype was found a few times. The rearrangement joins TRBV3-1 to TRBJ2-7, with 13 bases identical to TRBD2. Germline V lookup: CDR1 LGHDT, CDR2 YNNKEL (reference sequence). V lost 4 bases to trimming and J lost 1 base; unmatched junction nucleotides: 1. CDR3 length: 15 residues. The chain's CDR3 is CASSPTSGRSYEQYF. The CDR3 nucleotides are TGTGCCAGCAGCCCGACTAGCGGGAGGTCCTACGAGCAGTACTTC.

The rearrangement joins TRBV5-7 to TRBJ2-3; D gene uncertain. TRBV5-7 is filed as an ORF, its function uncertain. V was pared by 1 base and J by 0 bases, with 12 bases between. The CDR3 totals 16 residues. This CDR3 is CASSLKCRTSTDTQYF. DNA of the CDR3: TGTGCCAGCAGCTTGAAGTGCCGAACTAGCACAGATACGCAGTATTTT.